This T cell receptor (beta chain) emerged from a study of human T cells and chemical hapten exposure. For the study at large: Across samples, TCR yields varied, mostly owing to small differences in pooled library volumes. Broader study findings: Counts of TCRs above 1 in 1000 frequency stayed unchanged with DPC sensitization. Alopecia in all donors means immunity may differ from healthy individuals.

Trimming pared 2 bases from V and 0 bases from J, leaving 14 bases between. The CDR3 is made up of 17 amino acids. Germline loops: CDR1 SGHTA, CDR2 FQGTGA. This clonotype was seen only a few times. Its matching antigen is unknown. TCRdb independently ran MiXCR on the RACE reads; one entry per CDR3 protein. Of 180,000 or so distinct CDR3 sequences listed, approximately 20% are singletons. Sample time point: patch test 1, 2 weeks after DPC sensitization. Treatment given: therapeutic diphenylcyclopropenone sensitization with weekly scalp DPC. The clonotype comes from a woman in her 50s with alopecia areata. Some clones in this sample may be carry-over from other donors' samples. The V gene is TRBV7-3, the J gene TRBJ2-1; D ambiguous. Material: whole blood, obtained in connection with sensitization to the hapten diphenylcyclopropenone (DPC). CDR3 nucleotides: TGTGCCAGCAGCTTATATGGCCTTAGCAGCTCCTACAATGAGCAGTTCTTC. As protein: CASSLYGLSSSYNEQFF.